This T cell receptor beta chain is from a study of regulatory T cells in long-lasting Graves disease. This clonotype has only a few counts. Its specificity is unknown. Overall study results and limits: Persistent cases favored TRBV28, TRBJ1-2 and TRBJ2-5. Persistent Graves' patients showed less TCR diversity than newly diagnosed ones.

Investigators prepared the TCR beta libraries by applying iRepertoire HTBI primers and Arm-PCR of CDR3 regions. TCRdb reanalysed the multiplex PCR reads using MiXCR and keeps one entry per CDR3 protein. The repertoire holds hundreds of thousands of distinct CDR3 sequences, with approximately 20% as singletons. Time point defined: newly diagnosed GD, antithyroid drugs for less than 3 months. Generation of the TCR library employed RNA extracted from PBMCs. Clinicians diagnosed Graves' disease using American Thyroid Association guidelines. Germline loops: CDR1 ENHRY, CDR2 SYGVKD. The length of the CDR3 is 13 residues. V was pared by 4 bases and J by 6 bases, with 11 bases between.

The chain uses TRBV10-3 and TRBJ2-3, with no clear D. Sample: peripheral blood mononuclear cells (PBMCs), taken at new diagnosis, from a patient treated with antithyroid drugs. The receptor's source is a female donor with Graves disease. The CDR3 DNA is TGTGCCATCAGTGGGGCCTACAAGGATACGCAGTATTTT. This translates into CAISGAYKDTQYF.